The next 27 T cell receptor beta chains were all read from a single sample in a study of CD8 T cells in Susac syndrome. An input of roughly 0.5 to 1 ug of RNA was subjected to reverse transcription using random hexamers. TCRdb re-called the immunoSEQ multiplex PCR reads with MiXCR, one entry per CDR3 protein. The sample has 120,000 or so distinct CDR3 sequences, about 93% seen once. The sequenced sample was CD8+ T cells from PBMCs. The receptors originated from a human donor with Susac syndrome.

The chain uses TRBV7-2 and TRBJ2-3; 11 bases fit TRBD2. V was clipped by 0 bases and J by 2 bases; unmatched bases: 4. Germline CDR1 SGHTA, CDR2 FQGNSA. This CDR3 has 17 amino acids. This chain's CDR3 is CASSLAGLAGLTDTQYF. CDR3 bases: TGTGCCAGCAGCTTAGCCGGACTAGCGGGCCTCACAGATACGCAGTATTTT. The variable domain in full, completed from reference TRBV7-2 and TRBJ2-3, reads GAGVSQSPSNKVTEKGKDVELRCDPISGHTALYWYRQSLGQGLEFLIYFQGNSAPDKSGLPSDRFSAERTGGSVSTLTIQRTQQEDSAVYLCASSLAGLAGLTDTQYFGPGTRLTVL.

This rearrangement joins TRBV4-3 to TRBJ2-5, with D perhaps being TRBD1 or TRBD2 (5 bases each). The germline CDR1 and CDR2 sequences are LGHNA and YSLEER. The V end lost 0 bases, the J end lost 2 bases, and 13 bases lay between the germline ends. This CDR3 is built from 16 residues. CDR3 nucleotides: TGCGCCAGCAGCCAAGATCTTGGGACCCAGCAAGAGACCCAGTACTTC. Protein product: CASSQDLGTQQETQYF.

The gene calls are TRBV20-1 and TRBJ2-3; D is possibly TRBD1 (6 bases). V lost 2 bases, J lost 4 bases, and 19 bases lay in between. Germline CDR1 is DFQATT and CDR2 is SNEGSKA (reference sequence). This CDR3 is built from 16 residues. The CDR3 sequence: CSARPGTTQGADTQYF. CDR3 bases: TGCAGTGCTAGACCAGGGACAACCCAAGGCGCAGATACGCAGTATTTT.

The CDR3 sequence: CAWSRTGVDEQYF. CDR3 sequence (DNA): TGTGCCTGGAGCCGTACGGGGGTCGACGAGCAGTACTTC. This rearrangement joins TRBV30 to TRBJ2-7, with a tentative D call TRBD2 (6 bases). The germline V gene encodes CDR1 GTSNPN and CDR2 SVGIG (reference sequence). The CDR3 consists of 13 residues. The V and J ends lost 3 bases and 5 bases respectively, with 14 bases between them.

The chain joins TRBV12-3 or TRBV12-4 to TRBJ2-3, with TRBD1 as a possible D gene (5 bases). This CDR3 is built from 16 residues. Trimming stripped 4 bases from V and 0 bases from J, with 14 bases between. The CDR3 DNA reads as TGTGCCAGCAGTTCGGCCGACAGACCTAGCACAGATACGCAGTATTTT. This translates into CASSSADRPSTDTQYF.

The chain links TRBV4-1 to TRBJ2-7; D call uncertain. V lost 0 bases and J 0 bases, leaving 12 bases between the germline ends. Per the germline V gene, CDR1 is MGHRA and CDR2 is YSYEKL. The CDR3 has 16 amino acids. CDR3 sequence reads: CASSQEATASSYEQYF. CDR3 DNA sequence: TGCGCCAGCAGCCAAGAGGCGACGGCCAGCTCCTACGAGCAGTACTTC.

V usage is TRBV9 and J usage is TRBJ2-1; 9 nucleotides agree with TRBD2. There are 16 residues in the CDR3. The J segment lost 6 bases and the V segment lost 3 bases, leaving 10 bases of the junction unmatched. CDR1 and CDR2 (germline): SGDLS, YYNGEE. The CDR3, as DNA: TGTGCCAGCAGCGGAGAATTAGCGGGAGAACTCAATGAGCAGTTCTTC. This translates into CASSGELAGELNEQFF.

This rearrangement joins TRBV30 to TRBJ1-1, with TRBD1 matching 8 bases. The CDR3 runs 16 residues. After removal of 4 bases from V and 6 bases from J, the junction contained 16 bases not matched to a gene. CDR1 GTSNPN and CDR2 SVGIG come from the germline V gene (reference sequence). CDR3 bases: TGTGCCTGGACTTTGGCAGGGGGCGCGGTTGGGTCTGAAGCTTTCTTT. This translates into CAWTLAGGAVGSEAFF.

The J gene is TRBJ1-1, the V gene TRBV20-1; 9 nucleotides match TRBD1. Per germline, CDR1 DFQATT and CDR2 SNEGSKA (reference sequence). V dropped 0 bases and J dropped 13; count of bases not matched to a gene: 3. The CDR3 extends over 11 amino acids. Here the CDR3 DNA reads TGCAGTGCTAGAGATCGGACAGGGGATTTCTTT. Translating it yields CSARDRTGDFF.

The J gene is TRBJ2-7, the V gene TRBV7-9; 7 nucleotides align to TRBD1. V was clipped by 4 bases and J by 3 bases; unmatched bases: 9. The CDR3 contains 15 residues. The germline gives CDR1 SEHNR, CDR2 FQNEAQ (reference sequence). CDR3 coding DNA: TGTGCCAGCAGCTCGCCGTCGGGACAGTTCTACGAGCAGTACTTC. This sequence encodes CASSSPSGQFYEQYF.

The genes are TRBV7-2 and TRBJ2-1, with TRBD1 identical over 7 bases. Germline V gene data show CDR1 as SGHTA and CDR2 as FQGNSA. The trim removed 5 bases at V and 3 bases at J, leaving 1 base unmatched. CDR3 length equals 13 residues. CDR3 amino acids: CASSRDSYNEQFF. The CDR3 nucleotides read TGTGCCAGCAGCCGGGACAGCTACAATGAGCAGTTCTTC. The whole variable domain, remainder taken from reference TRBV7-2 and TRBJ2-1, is GAGVSQSPSNKVTEKGKDVELRCDPISGHTALYWYRQSLGQGLEFLIYFQGNSAPDKSGLPSDRFSAERTGGSVSTLTIQRTQQEDSAVYLCASSRDSYNEQFFGPGTRLTVL.

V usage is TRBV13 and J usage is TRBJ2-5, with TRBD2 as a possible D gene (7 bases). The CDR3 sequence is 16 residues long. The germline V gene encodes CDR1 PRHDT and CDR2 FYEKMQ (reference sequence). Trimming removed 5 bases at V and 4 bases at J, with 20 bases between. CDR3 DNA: TGTGCCAGCAGCGCCCCAGGGGCGGGAGTAGGAGAGACCCAGTACTTC. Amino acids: CASSAPGAGVGETQYF.

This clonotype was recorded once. Written as DNA, the CDR3 is TGTGCCAGCAGCTTGGAGGCGGGAGGAAGGAATGAGCAGTTCTTC. Translating it yields CASSLEAGGRNEQFF. This chain joins TRBV5-4 and TRBJ2-1, with 8 bases matching TRBD2. Germline CDR1 SGHNT, CDR2 YYREEE (reference sequence). Unmatched junction bases numbered 6, after V lost 0 bases and J lost 7 bases. The CDR3 extends over 15 amino acids.

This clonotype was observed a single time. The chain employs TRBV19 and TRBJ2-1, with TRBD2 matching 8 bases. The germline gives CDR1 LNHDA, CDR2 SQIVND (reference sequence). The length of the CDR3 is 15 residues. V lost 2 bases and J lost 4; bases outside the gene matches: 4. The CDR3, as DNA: TGTGCCAGTAGTATAACTAGCGGAGAATACAATGAGCAGTTCTTC. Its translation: CASSITSGEYNEQFF.

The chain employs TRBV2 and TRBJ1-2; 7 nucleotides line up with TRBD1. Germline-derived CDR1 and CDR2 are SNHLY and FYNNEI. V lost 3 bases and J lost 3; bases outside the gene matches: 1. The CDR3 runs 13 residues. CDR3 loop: CASSDGQDYGYTF. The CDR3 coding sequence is TGTGCCAGCAGTGACGGACAGGACTATGGCTACACCTTC.

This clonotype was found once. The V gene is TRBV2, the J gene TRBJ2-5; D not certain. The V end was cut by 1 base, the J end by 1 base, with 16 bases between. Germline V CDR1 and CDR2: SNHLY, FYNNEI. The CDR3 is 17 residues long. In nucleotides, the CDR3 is TGTGCCAGCAGTGAAGGTTGGGGTCTACGTCTCCAAGAGACCCAGTACTTC. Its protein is CASSEGWGLRLQETQYF.

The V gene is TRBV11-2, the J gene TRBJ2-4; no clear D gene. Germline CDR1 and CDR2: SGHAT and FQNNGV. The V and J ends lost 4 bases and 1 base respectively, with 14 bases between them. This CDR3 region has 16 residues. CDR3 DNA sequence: TGTGCCAGCAGCTCGCCTCCGGCGGCCGCCAAAAACATTCAGTACTTC. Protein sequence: CASSSPPAAAKNIQYF.

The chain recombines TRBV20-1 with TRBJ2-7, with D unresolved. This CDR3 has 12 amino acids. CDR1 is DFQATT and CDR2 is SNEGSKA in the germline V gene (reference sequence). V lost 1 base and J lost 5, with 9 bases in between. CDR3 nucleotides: TGCAGTGCTAGAGGCCCATGGGACGAGCAGTACTTC. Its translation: CSARGPWDEQYF.

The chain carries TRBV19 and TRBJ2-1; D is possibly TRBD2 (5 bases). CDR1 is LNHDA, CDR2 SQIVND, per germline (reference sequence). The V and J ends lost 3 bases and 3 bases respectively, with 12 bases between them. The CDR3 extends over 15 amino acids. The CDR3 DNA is TGTGCCAGTAGTATTGTGGCTAGCCGCTACAATGAGCAGTTCTTC. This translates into CASSIVASRYNEQFF.

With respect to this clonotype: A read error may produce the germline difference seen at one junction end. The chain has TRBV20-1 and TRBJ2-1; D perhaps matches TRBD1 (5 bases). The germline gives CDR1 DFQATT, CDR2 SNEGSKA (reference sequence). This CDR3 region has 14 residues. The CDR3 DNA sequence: TGCAGTGCTAGAGGTGTAAGGGGCTACGATGAGCAGTTCTTC. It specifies CSARGVRGYDEQFF.

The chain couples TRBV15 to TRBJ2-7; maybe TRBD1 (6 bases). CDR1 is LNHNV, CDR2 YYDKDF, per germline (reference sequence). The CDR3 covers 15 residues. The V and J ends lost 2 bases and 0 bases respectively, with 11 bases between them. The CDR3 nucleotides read TGTGCCACCAGCAGAACCCGACAGGTCTCCTACGAGCAGTACTTC. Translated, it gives CATSRTRQVSYEQYF. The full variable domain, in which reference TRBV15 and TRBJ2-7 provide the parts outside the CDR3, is DAMVIQNPRYQVTQFGKPVTLSCSQTLNHNVMYWYQQKSSQAPKLLFHYYDKDFNNEADTPDNFQSRRPNTSFCFLDIRSPGLGDTAMYLCATSRTRQVSYEQYFGPGTRLTVT.

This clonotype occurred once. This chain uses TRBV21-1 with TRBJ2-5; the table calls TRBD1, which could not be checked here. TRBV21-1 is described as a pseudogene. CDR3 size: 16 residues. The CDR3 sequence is CASSNRDRGLSETQYF. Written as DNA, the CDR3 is TGTGCCAGCAGCAACCGGGACAGGGGGTTAAGCGAGACCCAGTACTTC.

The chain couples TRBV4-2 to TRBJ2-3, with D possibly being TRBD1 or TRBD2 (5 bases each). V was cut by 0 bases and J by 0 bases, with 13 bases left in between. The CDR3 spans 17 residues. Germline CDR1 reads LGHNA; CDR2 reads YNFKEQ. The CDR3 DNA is TGTGCCAGCAGCCAAGAGGTGGGGGAGCTAAGCACAGATACGCAGTATTTT. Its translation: CASSQEVGELSTDTQYF.

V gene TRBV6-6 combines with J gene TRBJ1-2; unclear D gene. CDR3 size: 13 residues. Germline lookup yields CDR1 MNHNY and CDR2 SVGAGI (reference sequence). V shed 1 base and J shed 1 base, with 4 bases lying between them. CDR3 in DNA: TGTGCCAGCAGTTACTTGGTTAACTATGGCTACACCTTC. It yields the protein CASSYLVNYGYTF.

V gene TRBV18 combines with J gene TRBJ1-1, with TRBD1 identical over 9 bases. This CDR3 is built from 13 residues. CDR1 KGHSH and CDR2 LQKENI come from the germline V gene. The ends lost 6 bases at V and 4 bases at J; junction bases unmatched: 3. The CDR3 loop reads CASSPTGGTEAFF. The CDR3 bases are TGTGCCAGCTCGCCGACAGGGGGCACTGAAGCTTTCTTT.

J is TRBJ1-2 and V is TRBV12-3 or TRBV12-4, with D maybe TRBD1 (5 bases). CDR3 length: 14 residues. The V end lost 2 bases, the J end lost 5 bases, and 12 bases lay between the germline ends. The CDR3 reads CASSLIRGGYGYTF. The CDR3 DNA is TGTGCCAGCAGTTTAATCCGGGGGGGTTATGGCTACACCTTC.

CDR3 sequence: CASSLGSGGRETQYF. CDR3 nucleotide sequence: TGTGCCAGCAGTTTAGGTTCGGGGGGTCGAGAGACCCAGTACTTC. The V gene is TRBV12-3 or TRBV12-4, the J gene TRBJ2-5; 7 bases line up with TRBD2. Unmatched junction bases numbered 6, after V lost 1 base and J lost 4 bases. The length of the CDR3 is 15 residues.